This TCR beta chain was retrieved from a study of control samples from healthy donors and cancer patients. Assay used: immunoSEQ multiplex PCR; TCRdb lists only in-frame clones, some missing. The sample holds about 160,000 clones, about 87% seen once. The germline gives CDR1 SGHRS, CDR2 YFSETQ. V dropped 4 bases and J dropped 3; count of bases not matched to a gene: 5. The CDR3 is 14 residues long. Sequencing used blood. The chain uses TRBV5-1 and TRBJ1-1, with 8 bases identical to TRBD1. This clonotype was sampled from a man aged 30 to 39 in good health. CDR3 nucleotides: TGCGCCAGCAGCATGGACAGGGCCTACACTGAAGCTTTCTTT. Translation: CASSMDRAYTEAFF. Based on the CDR3 plus reference TRBV5-1 and TRBJ1-1, the full variable domain is KAGVTQTPRYLIKTRGQQVTLSCSPISGHRSVSWYQQTPGQGLQFLFEYFSETQRNKGNFPGRFSGRQFSNSRSEMNVSTLELGDSALYLCASSMDRAYTEAFFGQGTRLTVV.